A single sample is the source of the 10 T cell receptor beta chains below, sequenced in a study of shared clonotypes between healthy human individuals. Profiled with immunoSEQ multiplex PCR; TCRdb holds only in-frame clones, not every one. The table shows around 2.5 million clones, with roughly 93% occurring only once. Sequenced input: naive CD4+ T cells from PBMCs. The subset was: CD45RA+ positively selected. The receptors come from a young man in good health. Some clones in this sample may be carry-over from other donors' samples.

The chain carries TRBV4-1 and TRBJ2-5, with TRBD2 matching 11 bases. V trimming: 4 bases; J trimming: 2 bases; junction bases outside the gene matches: 12. This CDR3 has 18 amino acids. Germline V gives CDR1 MGHRA, CDR2 YSYEKL. CDR3 region: CASSPYPAGLAGQETQYF. CDR3 in DNA: TGCGCCAGCAGCCCCTACCCGGCTGGACTAGCGGGTCAAGAGACCCAGTACTTC.

The V and J genes are TRBV5-1 and TRBJ2-7, with D possibly called TRBD1 or TRBD2 (7 bases each). The germline gives CDR1 SGHRS, CDR2 YFSETQ. Trimming removed 7 bases from V and 5 bases from J, with 25 bases in between. The CDR3 consists of 16 residues. CDR3 amino acids: CASRRGGQTSLDEQYF. CDR3 in DNA: TGCGCCAGCCGAAGGGGGGGACAGACGTCTTTAGACGAGCAGTACTTC.

The gene calls are TRBV10-3 and TRBJ1-5; no firm D call. CDR3 length equals 15 residues. V lost 0 bases and J 3 bases, leaving 9 bases between the germline ends. Looked up from germline, CDR1 is ENHRY and CDR2 is SYGVKD. CDR3 region: CAISESGGLNQPQHF. The CDR3 DNA sequence: TGTGCCATCAGTGAGTCGGGCGGACTCAATCAGCCCCAGCATTTT.

V usage is TRBV29-1 and J usage is TRBJ2-2, with D perhaps TRBD1 (5 bases). Per germline, CDR1 SQVTM and CDR2 ANQGSEA. CDR3 length: 16 residues. Trimming left V 4 bases short and J 0 bases short, with 15 bases between. CDR3 DNA: TGCAGCGTTGGGGGCAGACAAAGCGCGAACACCGGGGAGCTGTTTTTT. This translates into CSVGGRQSANTGELFF.

CDR3 DNA sequence: TGTGCCAGCAGTTTATCTTGGACAGAGCAGTTCTTC. Residues: CASSLSWTEQFF. This chain links TRBV28 with TRBJ2-1, with a weak D call TRBD1 (5 bases). Looked up from germline, CDR1 is MDHEN and CDR2 is SYDVKM. Trimming pared 1 base from V and 10 bases from J, leaving 8 bases between. CDR3 size: 12 residues.

The rearrangement links TRBV28 to TRBJ1-2; maybe TRBD1 (6 bases). The CDR3 consists of 11 residues. Germline CDR1 is MDHEN and CDR2 is SYDVKM. Trimming pared 5 bases from V and 11 bases from J, leaving 12 bases between. The CDR3 is CASSQGLGYTF. The CDR3 coding sequence is TGTGCCAGCAGTCAGGGGCTAGGGTACACCTTC.

V is TRBV5-4 and J is TRBJ2-3; tentative D call: TRBD1 (6 bases). Between the trimmed V and J ends, which lost 2 bases and 2 bases, there was a span of 12 bases. CDR1 is SGHNT, CDR2 YYREEE, per germline (reference sequence). The CDR3 runs to 15 residues. In DNA form, the CDR3 reads TGTGCCAGCAGCTTTGGACAGCCATTCACAGATACGCAGTATTTT. This gives the protein CASSFGQPFTDTQYF.

The chain employs TRBV28 and TRBJ2-5; 15 bases are shared with TRBD2. In germline, CDR1 is MDHEN, CDR2 SYDVKM. V was clipped by 8 bases and J by 7 bases; unmatched bases: 17. CDR3 length: 18 amino acids. CDR3 nucleotide sequence: TGTGCCAGCCTTGGTAGAGACTACGGACTAGCGGGAGGGTGGACCCAGTACTTC. This gives the protein CASLGRDYGLAGGWTQYF. Combining the CDR3 with reference TRBV28 and TRBJ2-5 gives the whole variable domain DVKVTQSSRYLVKRTGEKVFLECVQDMDHENMFWYRQDPGLGLRLIYFSYDVKMKEKGDIPEGYSVSREKKERFSLILESASTNQTSMYLCASLGRDYGLAGGWTQYFGPGTRLLVL.

J is TRBJ2-1 and V is TRBV29-1; D gene unclear. V was pared by 3 bases and J by 2 bases, with 14 bases between. The CDR3 runs to 15 residues. Germline values: CDR1 SQVTM, CDR2 ANQGSEA. This CDR3 is CSVELMGTPYNEQFF. In DNA form, the CDR3 reads TGCAGCGTTGAGCTGATGGGAACGCCCTACAATGAGCAGTTCTTC.

CDR3 region: CATSRDRQRSYEQYF. CDR3 in DNA: TGTGCCACCAGCAGAGATAGGCAGAGGTCATACGAGCAGTACTTC. The chain has TRBV15 and TRBJ2-7; D not resolved. V dropped 0 bases and J dropped 4 bases, with 13 bases sitting between them. The CDR3 loop spans 15 amino acids. CDR1 and CDR2 (germline): LNHNV, YYDKDF (reference sequence).